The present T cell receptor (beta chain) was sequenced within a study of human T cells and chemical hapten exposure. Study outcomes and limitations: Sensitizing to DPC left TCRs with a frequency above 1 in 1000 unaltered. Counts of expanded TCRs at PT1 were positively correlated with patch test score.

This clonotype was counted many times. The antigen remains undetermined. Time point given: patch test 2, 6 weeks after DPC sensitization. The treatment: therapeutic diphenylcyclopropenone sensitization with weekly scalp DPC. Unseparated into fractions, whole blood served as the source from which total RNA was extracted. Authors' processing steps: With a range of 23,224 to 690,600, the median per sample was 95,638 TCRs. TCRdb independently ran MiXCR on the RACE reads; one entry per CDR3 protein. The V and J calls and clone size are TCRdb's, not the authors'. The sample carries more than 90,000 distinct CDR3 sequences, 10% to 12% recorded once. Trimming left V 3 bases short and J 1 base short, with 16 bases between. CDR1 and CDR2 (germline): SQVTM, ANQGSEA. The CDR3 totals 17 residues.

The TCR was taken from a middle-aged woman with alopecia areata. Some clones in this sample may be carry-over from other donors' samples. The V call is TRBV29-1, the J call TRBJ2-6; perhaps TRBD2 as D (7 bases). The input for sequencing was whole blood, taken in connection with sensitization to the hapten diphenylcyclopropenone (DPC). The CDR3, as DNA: TGCAGCGTTGAGGGGGGGGCTTCAGGGTCTGGGGCCAACGTCCTGACTTTC. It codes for CSVEGGASGSGANVLTF.